What follows describes a single TCR beta chain. Antigen: not known. Use of 60 Vbeta and 13 Jbeta primers characterized the PCR. Data came from immunoSEQ multiplex PCR; TCRdb stores just in-frame clones and leaves some out. Here the sample spans about 200,000 clones, around four fifths being singletons. Germline assignment: CDR1 LNHDA and CDR2 SQIVND (reference sequence). The CDR3 runs 13 residues. Donors had nominal health at sampling but likely had unrecorded immune exposures. The data stem from a study of cytomegalovirus exposure and HLA in healthy donors. Study-level findings and limits: Usually a TCR sequence was rare, but some public TCRs were found in many donors. In a later analysis, across HLA loci, associated TCR counts were highest for DRB1, lowest for HLA-C.

This clonotype originated in a man in his fifties in good health and CMV-seronegative. The sample taken for sequencing was PBMCs. The rearrangement links TRBV19 to TRBJ2-5; 7 bases align to TRBD1. The J call could be wrong; TRBJ2-7 is a better fit for the DNA end. The CDR3 bases are TGTGCCAGTAGCCCGGGACAGCACTACGAGCAGTACTTC. Protein: CASSPGQHYEQYF.